Sequencing of this T cell receptor beta chain was carried out in a study of long-term antiretroviral therapy in people with HIV (dated by TCRdb to 2022 to 2024). For the study in its entirety: The earliest samples were collected roughly a decade before the 2015 WHO recommendation for immediate ART, at a time when ART was usually postponed until CD4 counts fell. From some 27 adults with confirmed HIV infection, the cohort provided over 150 cryopreserved PBMC samples, gathered serially across a mean of around six years (range 1-12). Test extractions of a monoclonal T-cell line alongside 30 to 35 polyclonal samples showed no cross-contamination during QIAcube processing. Whether ART initiation and durable HIV suppression were associated with changes in peripheral blood TRB repertoire composition and diversity was tested in a retrospective serial study. Among the 30 or so participants with HIV, approximately 10 were female. Study-level results and caveats: The samples span the years 2004 to 2017, and the ART regimens used at that time may not be as effective as current regimens. Expanded TRB clones identified before ART initiation dominated the repertoire at all time points, although this dominance fluctuated and declined in many PLHIV after ART. Starting ART was linked to a significant rise in TRB diversity, yet even with long-term ART the diversity remained significantly lower than in transplant donor controls. Inferences about post-ART repertoire changes are limited because no data were available on ART adherence, viral resistance or therapy changes. HIV repertoires had narrower CDR3 length ranges than controls, and the network structure suggested an antigen-experienced repertoire that shifted only slightly toward naive after ART. Because pre-ART samples had limited cell numbers, profiling was done on unsorted PBMC rather than on sorted CD4+ and CD8+ T cells. Limited PBMC availability meant only the TCR beta chain was sequenced, without alpha chain pairing.

Notes on this clone: This receptor's antigen is unknown. One base away there is no much larger clone; base qualities are not given.

The CDR3 measures 15 amino acids from cysteine to phenylalanine. Only the CDR3 DNA is retained, 45 bases long and in frame from the first base. CDR1 and CDR2 are drawn from the germline V gene: MDHEN, SYDVKM. V trim: 6 bases; J trim: 7 bases; unmatched bases: 8. Sequencing of the TRB variable region was done with the immunoSEQ hsTCRB v3.0 assay at survey level resolution. TRB sequencing targeted a depth of 40,000-50,000 T-cell genomes per sample. Pooled TRB libraries were sequenced on an Illumina MiSeq with a v3 150-cycle kit. As for how the authors treated the data: Analysis of repertoires was carried out in R inside a reproducible Nextflow workflow spanning QC, data transformation and analysis. LymphoSeq2, an R package for exploring AIRR-Seq data, was used to implement custom analyses. After excluding a few samples that yielded fewer than 5000 total TRB sequences, fewer than 200 HIV repertoires remained for analysis. Among the approximately 190 retained HIV repertoires, approximately 59 were collected before ART initiation and under 150 after ART initiation. Repertoires were downsampled to 5000 TRB nucleotide sequences, with summary statistics averaged over 100 downsampling iterations. TRB sequences were retained for analysis only if CDR3 regions of at least seven amino acids were present. Two measures captured diversity: a Shannon entropy-derived clonality score and the Gini coefficient. In repertoire networks, the top 5000 CDR3 amino acid sequences were linked whenever an edit distance of one separated two sequences. For TRB CDR3 amino acid sequences, GLIPH2 was used to predict antigen specificity groups and MHC restriction. To flag known associations with CMV, EBV, HIV or tissue antigens, CDR3 amino acid sequences were compared against VDJdb and McPAS-TCR. Pre-ART, post-ART and control groups were compared with Wilcoxon signed-rank tests and Holm-Bonferroni correction. In its TCRdb copy, this immuneACCESS table keeps in-frame sequences only and misses some clones. Where compared with another copy, unresolved V genes explain less than half of these, and the others have no known cause. The D gene and trimming were derived from the DNA, and the V and J assignments and clone size from that table. For this sample the table gives over 25,000 clones, of which 87% were detected only once. The top ten hold 10% to 15% of the sample.

To be included, a participant needed at least one PBMC sample from before ART initiation plus at least two post-ART samples. Treatment was received in the United States of America by all participants with HIV. Cryopreserved samples of about 0.95-10 million PBMC were thawed and washed before DNA extraction. At the time of the earliest PBMC sample for each participant with HIV, ages ranged from roughly 20 to 54 years. Each participant contributed PBMC samples from 1-4 timepoints before ART initiation and 2-8 timepoints after ART initiation, with a median of 7 samples. Serial HIV viral load, CD4+ T-cell count, ART history and demographic data were obtained for every participant. Using a Qiagen kit on a QIAcube, genomic DNA was extracted from unsorted PBMC, with samples processed in batches of 12.

The sequence was collected from a man aged 18 to 30 with HIV. The V and J segments used are TRBV28 and TRBJ2-7; a stretch of 14 junction bases matches TRBD2. Material: unsorted PBMCs, obtained 1.1 years after starting antiretroviral therapy. The nucleotides are TGTGCCAGCAGCTTGACTAGCGGGAGGGCGGTAGAGCAGTACTTC. This encodes CASSLTSGRAVEQYF. Supplemented by the reference TRBV28 and TRBJ2-7 proteins around the CDR3, the complete variable domain is DVKVTQSSRYLVKRTGEKVFLECVQDMDHENMFWYRQDPGLGLRLIYFSYDVKMKEKGDIPEGYSVSREKKERFSLILESASTNQTSMYLCASSLTSGRAVEQYFGPGTRLTVT.